These T cell receptor beta chains were read from a single sample in a study of blood T cell repertoires in COVID-19. Only in-frame clones appear in the TCRdb table, and some are missing; sequencing was by immunoSEQ multiplex PCR. The sample yields roughly 150,000 clones, 80% seen once. Sequencing was performed on peripheral blood. Every receptor here comes from a woman in her 50s with acute or convalescent COVID-19. The CDR3 runs from the conserved cysteine through the conserved F or W. D genes are given only for firm matches. Clone sizes are given selectively: once, few, many, or a class where the clone is expanded.

clone_size j_call d_call v_call cdr3_aa cdr3_nt
. TRBJ1-1 TRBD1 TRBV28 CASSSATGSFTEAFF TGTGCCAGCAGTTCTGCGACAGGGAGTTTTACTGAAGCTTTCTTT
. TRBJ1-5 TRBD1 TRBV6-2/TRBV6-3 CASSHRQGGQPQHF TGTGCCAGCAGCCACAGACAGGGTGGACAGCCCCAGCATTTT
. TRBJ1-5 . TRBV6-5 CASGDDSNQPQHF TGTGCCAGCGGAGACGATAGCAATCAGCCCCAGCATTTT
. TRBJ1-2 TRBD1 TRBV3-1/TRBV3-2 CASSLGDRANYGYTF TGTGCCAGCAGCCTGGGTGACAGGGCTAACTATGGCTACACCTTC
. TRBJ1-1 . TRBV5-1 CASSNGPQGGTEAFF TGCGCCAGCAGCAACGGCCCCCAGGGAGGGACTGAAGCTTTCTTT
. TRBJ1-5 . TRBV6-6 CASGHNNQPQHF TGTGCCAGTGGACATAACAATCAGCCCCAGCATTTT
. TRBJ1-6 . TRBV11-1 CASSLSGWGDSPLHF TGTGCCAGCAGCTTAAGCGGGTGGGGGGATTCACCCCTCCACTTT
. TRBJ1-1 TRBD1 TRBV6-5 CASRLQGATEAFF TGTGCCAGCAGGCTTCAGGGGGCCACTGAAGCTTTCTTT
. TRBJ1-4 . TRBV30 CAWGTGHANEKLFF TGTGCCTGGGGTACGGGACACGCTAATGAAAAACTGTTTTTT
. TRBJ2-1 TRBD1 TRBV6-6 CASLLTGTDNEQFF TGTGCCAGCCTTCTCACCGGGACAGACAATGAGCAGTTCTTC
. TRBJ2-5 . TRBV7-2 CASSLSGQETQYF TGTGCCAGCAGCTTGAGCGGGCAAGAGACCCAGTACTTC
. TRBJ1-6 . TRBV5-8 CASSLTDNSPLHF TGTGCCAGCAGCTTGACAGACAATTCACCCCTCCACTTT
once TRBJ2-5 . TRBV3-1/TRBV3-2 CASSQDPGGETQYF TGTGCCAGCAGCCAAGACCCAGGAGGAGAGACCCAGTACTTC
. TRBJ1-5 TRBD1 TRBV6-5 CASSYSGTVNQPQHF TGTGCCAGCAGTTACTCTGGGACAGTCAATCAGCCCCAGCATTTT
. TRBJ1-5 . TRBV5-1 CASSPGYSNQPQHF TGCGCCAGCAGCCCGGGGTATAGCAATCAGCCCCAGCATTTT
. TRBJ1-5 . TRBV6-2/TRBV6-3 CASSSDSTSVRPQHF TGTGCCAGCAGTTCCGACAGTACGAGCGTCAGGCCCCAGCATTTT
once TRBJ2-5 . TRBV24-1 CATSDSDGEETQYF TGTGCCACCAGTGATTCGGACGGGGAAGAGACCCAGTACTTC
once TRBJ2-4 TRBD2 TRBV28 CASRTGGVAKNIQYF TGTGCCAGCAGGACGGGGGGGGTAGCCAAAAACATTCAGTACTTC
. TRBJ2-3 . TRBV18 CASSGWATDTQYF TGTGCCAGCTCAGGTTGGGCCACAGATACGCAGTATTTT
. TRBJ2-1 TRBD1 TRBV19 CASSITGGAEQFF TGTGCCAGTAGTATAACAGGGGGCGCGGAGCAGTTCTTC
. TRBJ1-5 TRBD1 TRBV28 CASSTPGDSGQHQPQHF TGTGCCAGCAGTACCCCCGGGGACAGCGGTCAACATCAGCCCCAGCATTTT
. TRBJ1-2 TRBD1 TRBV6-2/TRBV6-3 CASSWDVWDSYGYTF TGTGCCAGCAGTTGGGATGTCTGGGACAGCTATGGCTACACCTTC
. TRBJ1-2 TRBD1 TRBV7-2 CASSLFQGARGYTF TGTGCCAGCAGCTTATTCCAGGGGGCGCGCGGCTACACCTTC
once TRBJ1-5 TRBD1 TRBV7-2 CASSGDRDPQHF TGTGCCAGCAGCGGTGACAGGGACCCCCAGCATTTT
. TRBJ2-1 . TRBV24-1 CATSDGQNNEQFF TGTGCCACCAGTGATGGGCAGAACAATGAGCAGTTCTTC
. TRBJ1-1 . TRBV3-1/TRBV3-2 CASSQGAGGAEAFF TGTGCCAGCAGCCAAGGTGCAGGCGGGGCTGAAGCTTTCTTT